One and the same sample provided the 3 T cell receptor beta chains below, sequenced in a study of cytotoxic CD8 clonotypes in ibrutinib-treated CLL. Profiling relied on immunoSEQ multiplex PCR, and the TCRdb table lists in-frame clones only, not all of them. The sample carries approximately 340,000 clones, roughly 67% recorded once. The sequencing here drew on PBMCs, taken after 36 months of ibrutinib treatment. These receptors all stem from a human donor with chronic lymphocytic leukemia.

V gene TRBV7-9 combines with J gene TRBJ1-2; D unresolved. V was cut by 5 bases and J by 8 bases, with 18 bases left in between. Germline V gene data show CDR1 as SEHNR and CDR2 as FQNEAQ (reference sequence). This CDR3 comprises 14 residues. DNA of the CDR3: TGTGCCAGCAGCGAAGACGGGGTAGAGTACGGCTACACCTTC. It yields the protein CASSEDGVEYGYTF.

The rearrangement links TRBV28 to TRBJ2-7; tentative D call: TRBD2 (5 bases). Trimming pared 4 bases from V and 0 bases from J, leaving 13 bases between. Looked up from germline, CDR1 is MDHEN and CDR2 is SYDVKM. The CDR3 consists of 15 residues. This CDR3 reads CASSSLAISSYEQYF. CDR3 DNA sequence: TGTGCCAGCAGTTCGTTAGCGATTAGCTCCTACGAGCAGTACTTC.

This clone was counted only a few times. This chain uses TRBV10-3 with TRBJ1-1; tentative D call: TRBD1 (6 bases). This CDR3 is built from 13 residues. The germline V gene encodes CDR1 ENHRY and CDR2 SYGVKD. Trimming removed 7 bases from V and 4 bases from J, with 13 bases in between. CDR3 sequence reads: CAITGGRSTEAFF. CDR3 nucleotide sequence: TGTGCCATCACCGGGGGGCGTTCCACTGAAGCTTTCTTT.